These 9 T cell receptor beta chains came from one sample sequenced in a study of shared clonotypes between healthy human individuals. Naive CD8 populations comprised CD45RO-negative cells positively selected for CCR7, excluding terminally differentiated effector memory CD45RA+ cells. Measured with immunoSEQ multiplex PCR; TCRdb has only the in-frame clones, and not every one. The sample carries over 750,000 clones, approximately 96% recorded once. Sequences were obtained from naive CD8+ T cells sorted from blood. Receptors were obtained from a man between 25 and 39 years old in good health.

V gene TRBV11-2 combines with J gene TRBJ2-7; 7 bases agree with TRBD2. The CDR3 covers 16 residues. The V gene end was trimmed by 1 base and the J gene end by 3 bases; junction bases not matched to a gene: 9. CDR1 SGHAT and CDR2 FQNNGV come from the germline V gene. This CDR3 reads CASSLGAGVEHYEQYF. The CDR3 DNA follows: TGTGCCAGCAGCTTAGGTGCGGGAGTGGAACACTACGAGCAGTACTTC.

This clone was counted a single time. V is TRBV4-3 and J is TRBJ2-2; D might be TRBD1 (7 bases). The V and J ends lost 0 bases and 9 bases respectively, with 17 bases between them. The CDR3 covers 16 residues. Germline lookup yields CDR1 LGHNA and CDR2 YSLEER. In DNA form, the CDR3 reads TGCGCCAGCAGCCAAGATGTGACAGGGAGGTACTGGGAGCTGTTTTTT. Protein: CASSQDVTGRYWELFF.

This sequence joins TRBV7-9 and TRBJ1-4; D unclear. The germline gives CDR1 SEHNR, CDR2 FQNEAQ (reference sequence). The CDR3 runs 12 residues. Trimming cost V 4 bases and J 8 bases, with 8 bases left between them. The CDR3 bases are TGTGCCAGCAGCTCTTCCGTAGAAAAACTGTTTTTT. This codes for CASSSSVEKLFF.

Points on this clone: The same CDR3 can be traced to other DNA sequences in this sample. The J gene is TRBJ2-3, the V gene TRBV5-4; D unclear. V shed 3 bases and J shed 3 bases, with 5 bases lying between them. This CDR3 contains 12 residues. The germline gives CDR1 SGHNT, CDR2 YYREEE (reference sequence). The CDR3 region is CASSSGTDTQYF. CDR3 nucleotide sequence: TGTGCCAGCAGCTCCGGTACAGATACGCAGTATTTT.

The genes are TRBV27 and TRBJ2-1; D is unclear. The CDR3 is made up of 11 amino acids. CDR1 MNHEY and CDR2 SMNVEV come from the germline V gene (reference sequence). V gave up 2 bases and J gave up 10 bases, with 6 bases separating them. CDR3 in amino acids: CASSLNGEQFF. The CDR3 DNA reads as TGTGCCAGCAGTTTAAATGGGGAGCAGTTCTTC.

The rearrangement joins TRBV4-1 to TRBJ2-1, with 8 positions matching TRBD1. The CDR3 consists of 18 residues. V was pared by 1 base and J by 2 bases, with 10 bases of the junction left unmatched. Germline V gene lookup returns CDR1 MGHRA and CDR2 YSYEKL. This chain's CDR3 is CASSQAGQGPDTYNEQFF. The CDR3, as DNA: TGCGCCAGCAGCCAAGCAGGACAGGGTCCTGATACCTACAATGAGCAGTTCTTC.

The rearrangement joins TRBV15 to TRBJ2-1, with 15 bases aligning to TRBD2. This CDR3 contains 17 residues. V trimming: 8 bases; J trimming: 6 bases; junction bases outside the gene matches: 11. Germline V CDR1 and CDR2: LNHNV, YYDKDF (reference sequence). DNA for the CDR3: TGTGCCACCGAGCCTGGACTAGCGGGAGGGCCAGGCAATGAGCAGTTCTTC. As protein: CATEPGLAGGPGNEQFF.

V gene TRBV7-3 combines with J gene TRBJ1-1, with no clear D. The V end was cut by 5 bases, the J end by 0 bases, with 10 bases between. This CDR3 has 14 amino acids. Germline CDR1 is SGHTA and CDR2 is FQGTGA. Here the CDR3 DNA reads TGTGCCAGCAGCGTCACAGCTATGAACACTGAAGCTTTCTTT. It encodes CASSVTAMNTEAFF. The complete variable domain, with remaining parts taken from reference TRBV7-3 and TRBJ1-1, reads GAGVSQTPSNKVTEKGKYVELRCDPISGHTALYWYRQSLGQGPEFLIYFQGTGAADDSGLPNDRFFAVRPEGSVSTLKIQRTERGDSAVYLCASSVTAMNTEAFFGQGTRLTVV.

In regard to this clone: The germline gene is not matched at one end of the junction; a read error may be the cause. The V gene is TRBV7-7, the J gene TRBJ2-1; possibly TRBD1 for D (5 bases). This CDR3 spans 16 amino acids. CDR1 SSHAT and CDR2 FNYEAQ come from the germline V gene (reference sequence). The CDR3: CASSSLAGNTYNEQFF. The CDR3 nucleotides read TGTGCTAGCAGCTCCCTGGCAGGGAATACCTACAATGAGCAGTTCTTC.